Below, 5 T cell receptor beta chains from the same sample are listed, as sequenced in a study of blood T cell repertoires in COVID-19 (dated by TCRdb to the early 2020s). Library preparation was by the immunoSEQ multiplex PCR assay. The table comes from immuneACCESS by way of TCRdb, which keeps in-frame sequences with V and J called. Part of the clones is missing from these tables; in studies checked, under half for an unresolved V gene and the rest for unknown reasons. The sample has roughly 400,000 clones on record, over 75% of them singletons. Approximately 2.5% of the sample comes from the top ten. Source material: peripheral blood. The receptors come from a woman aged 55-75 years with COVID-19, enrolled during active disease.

The CDR3 nucleotides are TGTGCCAGCAGCCCACGAGTAGCGGGGGACCTCACAGATACGCAGTATTTT. Amino acid sequence: CASSPRVAGDLTDTQYF. The V call is TRBV9, the J call TRBJ2-3; 9 nucleotides agree with TRBD2. J lost 2 bases, V lost 4 bases, and 11 bases had no gene match. The CDR3 totals 17 residues. Germline-derived CDR1 and CDR2 are SGDLS and YYNGEE.

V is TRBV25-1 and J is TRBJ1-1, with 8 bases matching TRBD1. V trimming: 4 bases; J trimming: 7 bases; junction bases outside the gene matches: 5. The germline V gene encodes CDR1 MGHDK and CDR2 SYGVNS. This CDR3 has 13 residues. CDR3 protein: CASSVAGGNEAFF. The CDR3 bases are TGTGCCAGCAGTGTAGCAGGGGGCAATGAAGCTTTCTTT.

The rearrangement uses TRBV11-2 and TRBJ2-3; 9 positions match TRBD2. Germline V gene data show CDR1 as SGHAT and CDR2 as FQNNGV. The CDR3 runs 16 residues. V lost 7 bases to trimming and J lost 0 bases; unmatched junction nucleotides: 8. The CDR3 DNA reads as TGTGCCAGCACACTTTTAGCGGGGGCCAGCACAGATACGCAGTATTTT. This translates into CASTLLAGASTDTQYF.

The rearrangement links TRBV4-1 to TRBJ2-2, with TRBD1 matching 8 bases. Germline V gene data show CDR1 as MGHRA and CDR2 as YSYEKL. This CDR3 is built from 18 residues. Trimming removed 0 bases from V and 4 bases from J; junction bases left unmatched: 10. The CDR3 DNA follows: TGCGCCAGCAGCCAAGAGACCCGCGGAACAGGGGGCACCGGGGAGCTGTTTTTT. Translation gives CASSQETRGTGGTGELFF.

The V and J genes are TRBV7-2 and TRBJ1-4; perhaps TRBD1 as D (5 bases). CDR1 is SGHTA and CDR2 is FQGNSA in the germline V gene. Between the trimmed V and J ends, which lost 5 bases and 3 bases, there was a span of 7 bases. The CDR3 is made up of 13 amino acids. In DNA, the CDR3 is TGTGCCAGCAGCCTGGGGCCTAATGAAAAACTGTTTTTT. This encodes CASSLGPNEKLFF.